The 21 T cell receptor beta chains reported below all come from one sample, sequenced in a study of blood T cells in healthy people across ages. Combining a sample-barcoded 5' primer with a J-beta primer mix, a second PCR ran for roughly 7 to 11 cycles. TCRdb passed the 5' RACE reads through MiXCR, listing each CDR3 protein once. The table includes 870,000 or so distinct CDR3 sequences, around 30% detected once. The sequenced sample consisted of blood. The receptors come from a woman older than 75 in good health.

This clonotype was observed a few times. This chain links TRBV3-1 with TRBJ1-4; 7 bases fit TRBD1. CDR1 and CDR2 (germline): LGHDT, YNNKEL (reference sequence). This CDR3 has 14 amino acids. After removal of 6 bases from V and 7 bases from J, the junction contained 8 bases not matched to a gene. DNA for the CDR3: TGTGCCAGCAGACGACAGGGAGGACCTGAAAAACTGTTTTTT. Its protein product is CASRRQGGPEKLFF. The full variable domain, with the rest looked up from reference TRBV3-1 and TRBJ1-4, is DTAVSQTPKYLVTQMGNDKSIKCEQNLGHDTMYWYKQDSKKFLKIMFSYNNKELIINETVPNRFSPKSPDKAHLNLHINSLELGDSAVYFCASRRQGGPEKLFFGSGTQLSVL.

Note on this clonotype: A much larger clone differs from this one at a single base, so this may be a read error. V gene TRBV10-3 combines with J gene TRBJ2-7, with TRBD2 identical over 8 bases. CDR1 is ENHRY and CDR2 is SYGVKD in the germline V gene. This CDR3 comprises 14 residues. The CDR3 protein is CAIRESGGTYEQYF. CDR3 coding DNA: TGTGCCATCAGGGAGTCGGGGGGGACTTACGAGCAGTACTTC.

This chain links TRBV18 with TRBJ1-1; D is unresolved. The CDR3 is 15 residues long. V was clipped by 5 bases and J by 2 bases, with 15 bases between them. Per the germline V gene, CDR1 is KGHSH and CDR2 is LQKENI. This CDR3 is CASSNVGRGNTEAFF. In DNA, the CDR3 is TGTGCCAGCTCAAACGTCGGTCGGGGAAACACTGAAGCTTTCTTT.

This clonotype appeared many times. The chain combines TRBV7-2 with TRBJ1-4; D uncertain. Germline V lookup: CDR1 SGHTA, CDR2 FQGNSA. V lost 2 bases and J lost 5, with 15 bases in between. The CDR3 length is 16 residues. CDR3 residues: CASSLNEAISNEKLFF. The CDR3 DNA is TGTGCCAGCAGCTTAAATGAGGCAATCTCGAATGAAAAACTGTTTTTT.

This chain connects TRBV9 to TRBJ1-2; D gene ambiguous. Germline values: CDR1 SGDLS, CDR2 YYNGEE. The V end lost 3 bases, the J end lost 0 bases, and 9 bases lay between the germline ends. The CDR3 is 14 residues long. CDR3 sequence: CASSATTTNYGYTF. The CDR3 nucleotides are TGTGCCAGCAGCGCCACGACAACTAACTATGGCTACACCTTC.

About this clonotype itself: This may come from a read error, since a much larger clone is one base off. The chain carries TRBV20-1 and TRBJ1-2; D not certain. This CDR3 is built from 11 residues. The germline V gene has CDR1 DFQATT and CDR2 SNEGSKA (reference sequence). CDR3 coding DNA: TGCAGTGCTAGCGTTCGTCATGGCTGCACCTTC. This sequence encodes CSASVRHGCTF.

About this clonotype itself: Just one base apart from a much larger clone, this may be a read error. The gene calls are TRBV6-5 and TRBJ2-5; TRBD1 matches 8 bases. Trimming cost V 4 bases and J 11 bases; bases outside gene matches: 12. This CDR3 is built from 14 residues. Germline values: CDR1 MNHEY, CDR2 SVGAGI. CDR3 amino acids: CASSSWTGHNEQYF. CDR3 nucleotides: TGTGCCAGCAGTTCATGGACAGGGCACAATGAGCAGTACTTC.

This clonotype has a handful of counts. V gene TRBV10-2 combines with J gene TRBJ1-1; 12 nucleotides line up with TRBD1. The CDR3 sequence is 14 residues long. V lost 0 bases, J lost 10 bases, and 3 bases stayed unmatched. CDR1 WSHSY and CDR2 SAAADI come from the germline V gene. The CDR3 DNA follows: TGCGCCAGCAGTGAGTCGGGACAGGGGGCTTTAGCTTTCTTT. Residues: CASSESGQGALAFF.

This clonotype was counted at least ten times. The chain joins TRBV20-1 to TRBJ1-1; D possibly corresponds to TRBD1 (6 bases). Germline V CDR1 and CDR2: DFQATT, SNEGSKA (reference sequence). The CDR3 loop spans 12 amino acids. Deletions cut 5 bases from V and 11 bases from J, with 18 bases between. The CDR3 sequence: CSAGRDTRKAFF. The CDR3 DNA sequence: TGCAGTGCTGGCCGGGACACCCGTAAGGCTTTCTTT.

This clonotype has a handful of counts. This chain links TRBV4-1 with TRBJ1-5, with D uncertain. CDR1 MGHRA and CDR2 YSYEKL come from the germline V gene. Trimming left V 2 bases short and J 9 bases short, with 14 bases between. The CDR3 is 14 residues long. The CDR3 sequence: CASSQMFLQSPQHF. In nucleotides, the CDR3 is TGCGCCAGCAGCCAAATGTTTCTGCAATCGCCCCAGCATTTT.

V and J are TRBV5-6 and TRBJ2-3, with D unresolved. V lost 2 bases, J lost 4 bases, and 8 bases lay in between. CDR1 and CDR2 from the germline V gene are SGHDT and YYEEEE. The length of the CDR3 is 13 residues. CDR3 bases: TGTGCCAGCAGCTTCACTAATGCAGATACGCAGTATTTT. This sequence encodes CASSFTNADTQYF.

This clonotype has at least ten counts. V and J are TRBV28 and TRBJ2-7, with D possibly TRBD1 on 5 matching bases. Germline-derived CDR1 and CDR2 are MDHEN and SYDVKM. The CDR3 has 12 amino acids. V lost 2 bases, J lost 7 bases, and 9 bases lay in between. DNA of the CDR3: TGTGCCAGCAGTTTAAGGGCAGGGGAGCAGTACTTC. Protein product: CASSLRAGEQYF.

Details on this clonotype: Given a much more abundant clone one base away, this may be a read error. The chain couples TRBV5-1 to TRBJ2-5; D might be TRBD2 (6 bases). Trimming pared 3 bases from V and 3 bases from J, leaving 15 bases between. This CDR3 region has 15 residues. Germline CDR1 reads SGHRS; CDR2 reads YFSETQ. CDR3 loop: CASSSAGTGEETQYF. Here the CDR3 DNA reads TGCGCCAGCAGCTCCGCCGGGACTGGCGAAGAGACCCAGTACTTC.

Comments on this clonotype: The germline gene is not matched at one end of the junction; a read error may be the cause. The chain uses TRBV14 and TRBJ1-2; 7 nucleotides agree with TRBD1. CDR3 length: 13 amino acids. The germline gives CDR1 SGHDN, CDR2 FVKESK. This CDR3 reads CTSSPRDSYGYTF. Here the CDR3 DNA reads TGTACCAGCAGCCCCCGGGACAGCTATGGCTACACCTTC. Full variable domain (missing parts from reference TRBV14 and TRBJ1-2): EAGVTQFPSHSVIEKGQTVTLRCDPISGHDNLYWYRRVMGKEIKFLLHFVKESKQDESGMPNNRFLAERTGGTYSTLKVQPAELEDSGVYFCTSSPRDSYGYTFGSGTRLTVV.

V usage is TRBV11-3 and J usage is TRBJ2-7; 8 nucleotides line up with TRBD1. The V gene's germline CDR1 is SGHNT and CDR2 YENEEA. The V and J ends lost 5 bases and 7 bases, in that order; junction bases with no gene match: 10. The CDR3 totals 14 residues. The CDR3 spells CASSPNRGSREQYF. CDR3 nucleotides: TGTGCCAGCAGCCCTAACAGGGGGAGCAGGGAGCAGTACTTC.

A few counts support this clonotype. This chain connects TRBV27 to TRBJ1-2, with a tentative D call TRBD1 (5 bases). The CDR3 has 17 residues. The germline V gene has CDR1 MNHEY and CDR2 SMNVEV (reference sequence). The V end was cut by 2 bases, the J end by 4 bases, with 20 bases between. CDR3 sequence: CASSLGLGRSGLYGYTF. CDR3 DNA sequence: TGTGCCAGCAGTTTAGGATTGGGCCGTTCGGGACTCTATGGCTACACCTTC.

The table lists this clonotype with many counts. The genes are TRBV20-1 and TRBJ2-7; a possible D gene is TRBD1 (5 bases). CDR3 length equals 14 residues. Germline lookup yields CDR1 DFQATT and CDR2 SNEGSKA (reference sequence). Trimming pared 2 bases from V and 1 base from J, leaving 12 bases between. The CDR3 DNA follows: TGCAGTGCTAGAAGTGGCAGGGTATCCTACGAGCAGTACTTC. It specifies CSARSGRVSYEQYF.

In DNA, the CDR3 is TGTGCCAGCAGCTTAGCCAGGACAGGGGGCTTTCAGTACTTC. This encodes CASSLARTGGFQYF. The chain couples TRBV7-9 to TRBJ2-4; 11 bases line up with TRBD1. V shed 0 bases and J 11 bases; nucleotides not matched to a gene: 3. The V gene's germline CDR1 is SEHNR and CDR2 FQNEAQ (reference sequence). This CDR3 contains 14 residues. Full variable domain (remainder filled in from reference TRBV7-9 and TRBJ2-4): DTGVSQNPRHKITKRGQNVTFRCDPISEHNRLYWYRQTLGQGPEFLTYFQNEAQLEKSRLLSDRFSAERPKGSFSTLEIQRTEQGDSAMYLCASSLARTGGFQYFGAGTRLSVL.

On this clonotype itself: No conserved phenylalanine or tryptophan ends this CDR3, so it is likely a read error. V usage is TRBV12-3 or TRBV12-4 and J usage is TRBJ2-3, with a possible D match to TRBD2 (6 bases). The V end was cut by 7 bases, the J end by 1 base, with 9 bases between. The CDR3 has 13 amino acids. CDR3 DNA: TGTGCCAGCAAGGGACTGCGCACAGATACGCAGTATTCT. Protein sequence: CASKGLRTDTQYS.

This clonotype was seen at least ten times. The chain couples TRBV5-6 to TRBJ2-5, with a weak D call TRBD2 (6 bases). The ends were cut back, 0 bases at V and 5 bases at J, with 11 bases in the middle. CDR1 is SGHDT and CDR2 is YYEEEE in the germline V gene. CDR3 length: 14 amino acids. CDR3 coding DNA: TGTGCCAGCAGCTTGGGGACTACAATGGAGACCCAGTACTTC. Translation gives CASSLGTTMETQYF.

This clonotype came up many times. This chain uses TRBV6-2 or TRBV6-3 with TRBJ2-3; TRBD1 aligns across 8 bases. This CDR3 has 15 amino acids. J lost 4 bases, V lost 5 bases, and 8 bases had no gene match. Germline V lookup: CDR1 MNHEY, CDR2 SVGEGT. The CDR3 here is CASSNFRGRADTQYF. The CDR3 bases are TGTGCCAGCAGTAACTTCAGGGGGCGCGCAGATACGCAGTATTTT.